The next 27 T cell receptor beta chains were all read from a single sample in a study of CD8+CD57+ T cells in acquired aplastic anemia. Patients selected for sequencing had displayed CD8+CD57+ cell expansion by flow cytometry. According to the study, genomic DNA was the template for TCR beta VDJ and CDR3 profiling. One entry per CDR3 protein, called by TCRdb with MiXCR from the reads. This table holds hundreds of thousands of distinct CDR3 sequences, 45% to 65% found once. The sample taken for sequencing was sorted CD4+, CD8+, or CD8+CD57+ T cells (not recorded which) from PBMCs. The receptors shown here come from a human donor with aplastic anemia.

This sequence joins TRBV14 and TRBJ2-1, with 8 bases fitting TRBD2. The CDR3 contains 17 residues. Germline values: CDR1 SGHDN, CDR2 FVKESK. Trimming at V came to 0 bases and at J to 10 bases, leaving 14 bases not matched to a gene. As DNA, the CDR3 is TGTGCCAGCAGCCAAGACCCACCGGGACTAGTTCCCCTCGAGCAGTTCTTC. Its translation is CASSQDPPGLVPLEQFF.

V usage is TRBV25-1 and J usage is TRBJ2-7, with 8 positions matching TRBD1. Germline V CDR1 and CDR2: MGHDK, SYGVNS. V dropped 7 bases and J dropped 2; count of bases not matched to a gene: 16. The CDR3 sequence is 17 residues long. The CDR3 sequence is CASIPPSGAGGPYEQYF. CDR3 bases: TGTGCCAGCATCCCCCCCAGTGGTGCAGGGGGCCCCTACGAGCAGTACTTC.

Only a few counts were recorded for this clonotype. The rearrangement joins TRBV15 to TRBJ1-2; D uncertain. CDR1 and CDR2 from the germline V gene are LNHNV and YYDKDF (reference sequence). Trimming cost V 1 base and J 3 bases, with 12 bases left between them. There are 15 residues in the CDR3. The CDR3 sequence is CATSRVSEVYYGYTF. In DNA form, the CDR3 reads TGTGCCACCAGCAGAGTGTCTGAGGTATACTATGGCTACACCTTC.

This clonotype appeared a single time. The DNA for the CDR3 is TGTGCCAGCAGGGTGGGACAGGGGAACACCGGGGAGCTGTTTTTT. It is translated as CASRVGQGNTGELFF. The rearrangement joins TRBV4-2 to TRBJ2-2; 9 bases are shared with TRBD1. J was trimmed by 1 base and V by 6 bases; bases with no gene match: 3. Germline V CDR1 and CDR2: LGHNA, YNFKEQ. The CDR3 contains 15 residues.

The chain uses TRBV29-1 and TRBJ2-2; tentative D call: TRBD2 (5 bases). Germline V gives CDR1 SQVTM, CDR2 ANQGSEA. The V end lost 5 bases, the J end lost 5 bases, and 12 bases lay between the germline ends. The CDR3 is 13 residues long. DNA for the CDR3: TGCAGCGTTACCGAGCGGATTACCGGGGAGCTGTTTTTT. This translates into CSVTERITGELFF.

The gene calls are TRBV29-1 and TRBJ1-5, with TRBD1 matching 10 bases. Trimming removed 6 bases from V and 0 bases from J; junction bases left unmatched: 5. The CDR3 consists of 15 residues. Germline values: CDR1 SQVTM, CDR2 ANQGSEA. The CDR3 sequence: CSVGTGDRSNQPQHF. The CDR3 DNA reads as TGCAGCGTAGGGACAGGGGATCGTAGCAATCAGCCCCAGCATTTT.

The chain carries TRBV2 and TRBJ1-4, with 7 nucleotides matching TRBD1. The length of the CDR3 is 13 residues. V was clipped by 6 bases and J by 5 bases; unmatched bases: 3. Per germline, CDR1 SNHLY and CDR2 FYNNEI. CDR3 sequence reads: CASRLQGNEKLFF. CDR3 coding DNA: TGTGCCAGCAGACTACAGGGGAATGAAAAACTGTTTTTT.

This clonotype was found a few times. This chain uses TRBV15 with TRBJ2-3, with TRBD1 matching over 8 bases. Losses at the gene ends were 5 bases for V and 5 bases for J; bases not matched to a gene: 9. Germline CDR1 LNHNV, CDR2 YYDKDF (reference sequence). The CDR3 runs 15 residues. This chain's CDR3 is CATSYRQGKLDTQYF. As DNA, the CDR3 is TGTGCCACCAGCTACCGACAGGGGAAGTTAGATACGCAGTATTTT. Based on the CDR3 plus reference TRBV15 and TRBJ2-3, the full variable domain is DAMVIQNPRYQVTQFGKPVTLSCSQTLNHNVMYWYQQKSSQAPKLLFHYYDKDFNNEADTPDNFQSRRPNTSFCFLDIRSPGLGDTAMYLCATSYRQGKLDTQYFGPGTRLTVL.

This clonotype was picked up a small number of times. The chain employs TRBV7-3 and TRBJ2-5; 10 nucleotides align to TRBD1. CDR1 SGHTA and CDR2 FQGTGA come from the germline V gene. This CDR3 comprises 14 residues. With 1 base clipped from V and 13 bases from J, the junction kept 9 bases outside the gene matches. This CDR3 is CASSLIGQGGLWYF. The CDR3 DNA reads TGTGCCAGCAGCTTAATAGGACAGGGGGGCCTCTGGTACTTC.

The chain joins TRBV19 to TRBJ1-5; unclear D gene. The V gene lost 9 bases and the J gene lost 3 bases, with 15 bases spanning the gap. CDR3 size: 14 residues. Germline-derived CDR1 and CDR2 are LNHDA and SQIVND (reference sequence). CDR3 amino acids: CASQLWHINQPQHF. CDR3 bases: TGTGCCAGCCAACTCTGGCATATCAATCAGCCCCAGCATTTT.

This clonotype was detected ten times or more. The chain combines TRBV20-1 with TRBJ1-4; D perhaps matches TRBD1 (6 bases). V was shortened by 7 bases and J by 6 bases, with 12 bases between the two germline ends. Germline values: CDR1 DFQATT, CDR2 SNEGSKA (reference sequence). The CDR3 has 12 amino acids. The DNA for the CDR3 is TGCAGTGGTCTCCAGGGGCATGAAAAACTGTTTTTT. It codes for CSGLQGHEKLFF.

V is TRBV30 and J is TRBJ1-3; no firm D call. The CDR3 loop spans 14 amino acids. CDR1 and CDR2 (germline): GTSNPN, SVGIG (reference sequence). The V end lost 2 bases, the J end lost 0 bases, and 8 bases lay between the germline ends. The CDR3 DNA is TGTGCCTGGAGTCAAGGGCGCTCTGGAAACACCATATATTTT. Translation gives CAWSQGRSGNTIYF.

The chain recombines TRBV29-1 with TRBJ2-1, with a weak D call TRBD2 (6 bases). Trimming took 7 bases from V and 7 from J, leaving 17 bases between them. Germline CDR1 SQVTM, CDR2 ANQGSEA. The CDR3 is made up of 13 amino acids. CDR3 bases: TGCAGCGCTGGTAGCGGTATTCGTAATGAGCAGTTCTTC. Encoded protein: CSAGSGIRNEQFF.

Many counts were recorded for this clonotype. V is TRBV19 and J is TRBJ2-1; D is possibly TRBD1 (6 bases). Trimming stripped 1 base from V and 9 bases from J, with 13 bases between. Germline CDR1 and CDR2: LNHDA and SQIVND (reference sequence). This CDR3 contains 14 residues. The CDR3 protein is CASSIGYRDSEQFF. CDR3 sequence (DNA): TGTGCCAGTAGTATAGGTTACAGGGATAGTGAGCAGTTCTTC.

This clonotype was picked up many times. The V call is TRBV29-1, the J call TRBJ1-1, with D unclear. There are 14 residues in the CDR3. Germline V gives CDR1 SQVTM, CDR2 ANQGSEA. V was trimmed by 4 bases and J by 1 base, leaving 13 bases between them. The CDR3 DNA is TGCAGCGTTGCCCTTAAAGGGCAGAACACTGAAGCTTTCTTT. This encodes CSVALKGQNTEAFF.

This clonotype was counted a few times. CDR3: CASSPGLTRLHF. The CDR3 DNA is TGTGCCAGCAGCCCCGGACTAACAAGGCTTCACTTT. The rearrangement joins TRBV7-9 to TRBJ1-6, with no clear D. Trimming left V 5 bases short and J 19 bases short, with 18 bases between. The CDR3 is made up of 12 amino acids. CDR1 and CDR2 (germline): SEHNR, FQNEAQ (reference sequence).

The J gene is TRBJ2-5, the V gene TRBV5-4; 7 positions agree with TRBD2. Germline V gene data show CDR1 as SGHNT and CDR2 as YYREEE (reference sequence). V shed 9 bases, J shed 5 bases, and the junction held 13 bases outside the gene matches. The CDR3 is made up of 14 amino acids. CDR3 DNA: TGTGCCACTAGCTTGGGGGGGGGGAGGGAGACCCAGTACTTC. It specifies CATSLGGGRETQYF. The whole variable domain, filled in from reference TRBV5-4 and TRBJ2-5, reads ETGVTQSPTHLIKTRGQQVTLRCSSQSGHNTVSWYQQALGQGPQFIFQYYREEENGRGNFPPRFSGLQFPNYSSELNVNALELDDSALYLCATSLGGGRETQYFGPGTRLLVL.

This clonotype was picked up many times. The rearrangement joins TRBV7-6 to TRBJ1-5, with no clear D. CDR3 size: 15 residues. Germline lookup yields CDR1 SGHVS and CDR2 FNYEAQ. Trimming pared 5 bases from V and 0 bases from J, leaving 11 bases between. The CDR3 DNA sequence: TGTGCCAGCAGCCTCGCTCCGAATAGCAATCAGCCCCAGCATTTT. This gives the protein CASSLAPNSNQPQHF.

This clonotype occurred many times. The V gene is TRBV6-5, the J gene TRBJ2-3; D is perhaps TRBD2 (6 bases). The V and J ends lost 10 bases and 0 bases respectively, with 14 bases between them. The CDR3 is 14 residues long. Germline values: CDR1 MNHEY, CDR2 SVGAGI. The chain's CDR3 is CATGIRGSTDTQYF. The CDR3, as DNA: TGTGCCACCGGCATTCGGGGGAGCACAGATACGCAGTATTTT.

This clonotype was found a few times. The chain couples TRBV29-1 to TRBJ2-3; tentatively, D is TRBD2 (5 bases). Trimming shortened V by 7 bases and J by 0 bases, and 11 bases separated the two germline ends. Germline assignment: CDR1 SQVTM and CDR2 ANQGSEA. CDR3 length: 13 amino acids. CDR3 sequence (DNA): TGCAGCGCGGGGTATCCTAGCACAGATACGCAGTATTTT. Protein sequence: CSAGYPSTDTQYF.

There are many counts of this clonotype. V usage is TRBV7-9 and J usage is TRBJ2-2; D possibly corresponds to TRBD1 (5 bases). Germline V lookup: CDR1 SEHNR, CDR2 FQNEAQ (reference sequence). The CDR3 is 16 residues long. Trimming left V 4 bases short and J 0 bases short, with 12 bases between. The CDR3 here is CASSSPGHPNTGELFF. The CDR3 DNA is TGTGCCAGCAGCTCCCCCGGACACCCGAACACCGGGGAGCTGTTTTTT.

As regards this clonotype: An end of the junction does not agree with germline; a read error may underlie this. The chain joins TRBV10-3 to TRBJ2-1, with TRBD1 matching 8 bases. The CDR3 spans 15 residues. Per the germline V gene, CDR1 is ENHRY and CDR2 is SYGVKD. The CDR3: CTISDDTGGKNEQFF. In nucleotides, the CDR3 is TGCACCATCAGTGATGACACAGGGGGTAAAAATGAGCAGTTCTTC.

This clonotype showed up just a few times. This chain connects TRBV24-1 to TRBJ2-1; D is ambiguous. The ends were cut back, 0 bases at V and 12 bases at J, with 11 bases in the middle. Germline values: CDR1 KGHDR, CDR2 SFDVKD. The CDR3 extends over 13 amino acids. The CDR3 DNA sequence: TGTGCCACCAGTGATTTGTATAGGGAAGGGCAGTTCTTC. It is translated as CATSDLYREGQFF.

This clonotype has only a few counts. This chain links TRBV20-1 with TRBJ2-6; D may be TRBD1 (6 bases). The CDR3 is 14 residues long. Per the germline V gene, CDR1 is DFQATT and CDR2 is SNEGSKA (reference sequence). The germline V and J ends were trimmed by 3 bases and 3 bases, with 9 bases remaining between them. This chain's CDR3 is CSASAGVGANVLTF. In nucleotides, the CDR3 is TGCAGTGCTAGTGCAGGGGTTGGGGCCAACGTCCTGACTTTC.

The chain recombines TRBV5-1 with TRBJ2-1, with 8 positions matching TRBD2. The CDR3 spans 16 residues. Unmatched junction bases numbered 8, after V lost 4 bases and J lost 2 bases. Germline V lookup: CDR1 SGHRS, CDR2 YFSETQ. In DNA form, the CDR3 reads TGCGCCAGCAGCCCGGTGACTAGCGAGACCTACAATGAGCAGTTCTTC. Its protein product is CASSPVTSETYNEQFF.

This clonotype was seen repeatedly, ten times or more. The rearrangement uses TRBV6-5 and TRBJ1-6; possibly TRBD1 for D (6 bases). V shed 7 bases and J shed 8 bases, with 15 bases lying between them. The germline gives CDR1 MNHEY, CDR2 SVGAGI. The CDR3 totals 14 residues. The CDR3 region has the DNA TGTGCCAGCAAACAGGGAGTCGAGCATTCACCCCTCCACTTT. It is translated as CASKQGVEHSPLHF.

The rearrangement links TRBV2 to TRBJ2-7, with 13 bases that match TRBD2. This CDR3 spans 14 amino acids. J gave up 3 bases and V 5 bases, and 1 base lay outside the gene matches. CDR1 and CDR2 (germline): SNHLY, FYNNEI. For the CDR3, the DNA is TGTGCCAGCAGTACTAGCGGGAGGGGCTACGAGCAGTACTTC. This translates into CASSTSGRGYEQYF.